The clone carrying this T cell receptor beta chain was counted ten times or more. The antigen remains undetermined. MiXCR, run by TCRdb on the 5' RACE reads, gives a single entry per CDR3 protein. The table includes 200,000 to 300,000 distinct CDR3 sequences, around 10% detected once. J gave up 3 bases and V 10 bases, and 5 bases lay outside the gene matches. Looked up from germline, CDR1 is ENHRY and CDR2 is SYGVKD. The CDR3 has 12 amino acids. The source of the sample is a study of CD8 T cells in ankylosing spondylitis. General observations from the study: Characteristic of ankylosing spondylitis blood, it appeared, was a TCR beta motif comprising roughly 8 highly homologous variants.

The chain is built from TRBV10-3 and TRBJ1-2, with 7 nucleotides matching TRBD1. The sequencing input was blood, either unsorted or a sorted T cell fraction (not recorded which). The source is a male donor with ankylosing spondylitis or in good health (not recorded which). CDR3 in amino acids: CATHRGDYGYTF. DNA for the CDR3: TGTGCCACCCACAGGGGAGACTATGGCTACACCTTC.